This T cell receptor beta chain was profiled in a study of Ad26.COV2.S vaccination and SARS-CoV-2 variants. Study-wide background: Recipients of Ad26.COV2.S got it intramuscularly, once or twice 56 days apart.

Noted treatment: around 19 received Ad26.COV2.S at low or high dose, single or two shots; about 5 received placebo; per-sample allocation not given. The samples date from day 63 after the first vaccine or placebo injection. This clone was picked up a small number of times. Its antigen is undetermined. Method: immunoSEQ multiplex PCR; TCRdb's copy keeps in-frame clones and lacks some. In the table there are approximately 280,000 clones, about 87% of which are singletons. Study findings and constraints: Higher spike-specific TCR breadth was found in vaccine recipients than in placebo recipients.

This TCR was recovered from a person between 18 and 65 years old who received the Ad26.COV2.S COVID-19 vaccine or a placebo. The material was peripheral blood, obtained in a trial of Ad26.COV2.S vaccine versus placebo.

The CDR3 coding sequence is TGCGCCAGCAGCTTGGATCCGGGTTTGACTGGAAACACCATATATTTT. It translates to CASSLDPGLTGNTIYF. This chain connects TRBV5-1 to TRBJ1-3; no reliable D call. Germline V gives CDR1 SGHRS, CDR2 YFSETQ. Trimming shortened V by 0 bases and J by 2 bases, and 12 bases separated the two germline ends. The CDR3 contains 16 residues. Based on the CDR3 plus reference TRBV5-1 and TRBJ1-3, the full variable domain is KAGVTQTPRYLIKTRGQQVTLSCSPISGHRSVSWYQQTPGQGLQFLFEYFSETQRNKGNFPGRFSGRQFSNSRSEMNVSTLELGDSALYLCASSLDPGLTGNTIYFGEGSWLTVV.